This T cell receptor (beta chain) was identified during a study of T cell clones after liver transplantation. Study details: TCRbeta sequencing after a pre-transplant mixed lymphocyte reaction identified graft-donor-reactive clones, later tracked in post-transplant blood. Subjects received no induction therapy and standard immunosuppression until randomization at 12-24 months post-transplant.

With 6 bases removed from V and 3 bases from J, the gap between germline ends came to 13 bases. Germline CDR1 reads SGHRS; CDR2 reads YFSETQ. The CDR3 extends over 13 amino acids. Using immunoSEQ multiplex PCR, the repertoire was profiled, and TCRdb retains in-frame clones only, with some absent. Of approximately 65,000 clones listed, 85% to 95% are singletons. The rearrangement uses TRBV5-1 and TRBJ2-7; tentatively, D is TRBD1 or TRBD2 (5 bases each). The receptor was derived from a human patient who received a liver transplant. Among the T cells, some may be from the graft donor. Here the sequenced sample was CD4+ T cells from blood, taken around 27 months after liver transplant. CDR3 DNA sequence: TGCGCCAGCAAGGGGATGGGAGTCTACGAGCAGTACTTC. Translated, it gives CASKGMGVYEQYF.